The 25 T cell receptor beta chains listed next were all sequenced from one sample in a study of T cell responses to AZD1222 COVID-19 vaccine. Assay used: immunoSEQ multiplex PCR; TCRdb lists only in-frame clones, some missing. The sample includes 65,000 to 95,000 clones, approximately 85% of them seen just once. Sequenced material: peripheral blood, taken 28 days after the second AZD1222 dose. The receptors stem from an adult who received the AZD1222 COVID-19 vaccine.

The rearrangement links TRBV11-2 to TRBJ2-1; a possible D gene is TRBD1 (5 bases). The CDR3 sequence is 11 residues long. CDR1 SGHAT and CDR2 FQNNGV come from the germline V gene. Between the trimmed V and J ends, which lost 5 bases and 10 bases, there was a span of 9 bases. CDR3 bases: TGTGCCAGCAGCGCACAGGTCGAGCAGTTCTTC. It encodes CASSAQVEQFF.

The CDR3 coding sequence is TGCGCCAGCAGTGAGAACAGGACCTGTCGTGGCTACACCTTC. Protein: CASSENRTCRGYTF. This chain uses TRBV10-1 with TRBJ1-2, with a possible D match to TRBD1 (5 bases). The V end was cut by 2 bases, the J end by 7 bases, with 14 bases between. Germline values: CDR1 WNHNN, CDR2 SYGVQD (reference sequence). The CDR3 is 14 residues long.

The gene calls are TRBV19 and TRBJ1-5, with D maybe TRBD1 (5 bases). The CDR3 loop spans 18 amino acids. V lost 3 bases and J 3 bases, leaving 21 bases between the germline ends. The germline V gene has CDR1 LNHDA and CDR2 SQIVND (reference sequence). CDR3 in amino acids: CASSMGPRGGAYNQPQHF. The CDR3 DNA is TGTGCCAGTAGTATGGGCCCGCGGGGAGGGGCCTACAATCAGCCCCAGCATTTT. The whole variable domain, remainder taken from reference TRBV19 and TRBJ1-5, is DGGITQSPKYLFRKEGQNVTLSCEQNLNHDAMYWYRQDPGQGLRLIYYSQIVNDFQKGDIAEGYSVSREKKESFPLTVTSAQKNPTAFYLCASSMGPRGGAYNQPQHFGDGTRLSIL.

The J gene is TRBJ1-6, the V gene TRBV2; the D is unclear. The V gene lost 1 base and the J gene lost 4 bases, with 14 bases spanning the gap. CDR3 size: 17 residues. CDR1 SNHLY and CDR2 FYNNEI come from the germline V gene. The CDR3 sequence is CASSEGRTMSYNSPLHF. The CDR3 coding sequence is TGTGCCAGCAGTGAAGGGAGGACCATGTCTTATAATTCACCCCTCCACTTT.

V gene TRBV5-1 combines with J gene TRBJ2-1; tentative D call: TRBD2 (6 bases). The CDR3 is made up of 18 amino acids. From germline, CDR1 is SGHRS and CDR2 YFSETQ. The V end was cut by 1 base, the J end by 0 bases, with 17 bases between. CDR3 loop: CASSLSLTRQPSYNEQFF. The CDR3 region has the DNA TGCGCCAGCAGCTTGTCCCTGACTAGACAACCCTCCTACAATGAGCAGTTCTTC.

The chain recombines TRBV14 with TRBJ1-1; tentative D call: TRBD1 (6 bases). Trimming left V 4 bases short and J 1 base short, with 7 bases between. The CDR3 contains 13 residues. The germline gives CDR1 SGHDN, CDR2 FVKESK. For the CDR3, the DNA is TGTGCCAGCAGCCCGGGACAGAACACTGAAGCTTTCTTT. Translated: CASSPGQNTEAFF.

The CDR3 DNA reads as TGTGCCAGCAGTTTAACGGAGACCCAGTACTTC. It encodes CASSLTETQYF. The genes are TRBV12-3 or TRBV12-4 and TRBJ2-5; D not resolved. V dropped 2 bases and J dropped 5 bases, with 3 bases sitting between them. The CDR3 has 11 amino acids.

The V call is TRBV18, the J call TRBJ1-1; 7 nucleotides align to TRBD1. Trimming took 2 bases from V and 5 from J; bases not matched to a gene: 14. The CDR3 covers 17 residues. Germline V CDR1 and CDR2: KGHSH, LQKENI. CDR3 region: CASSPIGSRQGGTEAFF. CDR3 nucleotides: TGTGCCAGCTCACCAATTGGGAGTCGGCAGGGGGGAACTGAAGCTTTCTTT.

CDR3 loop: CASSRSSGYTDTQYF. DNA of the CDR3: TGTGCCAGCAGCCGAAGTAGCGGATACACAGATACGCAGTATTTT. The rearrangement uses TRBV4-2 and TRBJ2-3; D is perhaps TRBD2 (6 bases). The CDR3 spans 15 residues. V lost 4 bases to trimming and J lost 2 bases, with 13 bases between them. Germline CDR1 reads LGHNA; CDR2 reads YNFKEQ.

This clone is categorized as medium-sized (0.01 to 0.1%). The J gene is TRBJ1-6, the V gene TRBV7-2; no definite D call. Trimming pared 5 bases from V and 13 bases from J, leaving 12 bases between. Germline CDR1 SGHTA, CDR2 FQGNSA. The CDR3 sequence is 12 residues long. In DNA form, the CDR3 reads TGTGCCAGCAGCCAGACCCCTGGGCCCCTCCACTTT. The encoded protein is CASSQTPGPLHF.

This clone showed up just once. The chain recombines TRBV25-1 with TRBJ2-6, with TRBD1 as a possible D gene (6 bases). Trimming took 3 bases from V and 4 from J, leaving 10 bases between them. The CDR3 sequence is 15 residues long. The germline CDR1 and CDR2 sequences are MGHDK and SYGVNS. The CDR3 region has the DNA TGTGCCAGCAGTGACCCAGGGGTCGGGGCCAACGTCCTGACTTTC. The encoded protein is CASSDPGVGANVLTF.

V gene TRBV3-1 (or the pseudogene TRBV3-2) combines with J gene TRBJ2-7; tentatively, D is TRBD2 (7 bases). Deletions cut 0 bases from V and 3 bases from J, with 15 bases between. The CDR3 is 16 amino acids. Germline assignment: CDR1 LGHDT and CDR2 YNNKEL (reference sequence). CDR3 bases: TGTGCCAGCAGCCAAGATAACGCGGGGGCTCACTACGAGCAGTACTTC. Amino acids: CASSQDNAGAHYEQYF.

The chain recombines TRBV6-5 with TRBJ1-1, with D possibly TRBD1 on 5 matching bases. Germline-derived CDR1 and CDR2 are MNHEY and SVGAGI. Trimming shortened V by 2 bases and J by 3 bases, and 13 bases separated the two germline ends. The length of the CDR3 is 15 residues. The CDR3 sequence is CASSYGGRGDTEAFF. CDR3 DNA sequence: TGTGCCAGCAGTTACGGCGGGCGAGGGGACACTGAAGCTTTCTTT.

The chain uses TRBV7-6 and TRBJ2-2; possible D gene TRBD1, 7 bases. Germline values: CDR1 SGHVS, CDR2 FNYEAQ. With 1 base removed from V and 5 bases from J, the gap between germline ends came to 14 bases. This CDR3 is built from 16 residues. CDR3: CASSLGAGQITGELFF. CDR3 DNA: TGTGCCAGCAGCTTAGGGGCGGGACAGATAACCGGGGAGCTGTTTTTT.

The rearrangement links TRBV7-9 to TRBJ2-5; 8 positions match TRBD1. The germline CDR1 and CDR2 sequences are SEHNR and FQNEAQ (reference sequence). The CDR3 has 13 residues. J was trimmed by 4 bases and V by 4 bases; bases with no gene match: 2. For the CDR3, the DNA is TGTGCCAGCAGCTCAGGGGGCCCAGAGACCCAGTACTTC. As protein: CASSSGGPETQYF. Combining the CDR3 with reference TRBV7-9 and TRBJ2-5 gives the whole variable domain DTGVSQNPRHKITKRGQNVTFRCDPISEHNRLYWYRQTLGQGPEFLTYFQNEAQLEKSRLLSDRFSAERPKGSFSTLEIQRTEQGDSAMYLCASSSGGPETQYFGPGTRLLVL.

The V gene is TRBV3-1 (or the pseudogene TRBV3-2), the J gene TRBJ2-3; D gene ambiguous. Germline-derived CDR1 and CDR2 are LGHDT and YNNKEL (reference sequence). The CDR3 covers 11 residues. V was trimmed by 6 bases and J by 6 bases, leaving 7 bases between them. The CDR3 nucleotides are TGTGCCAGCAGGCAGGCGGATACGCAGTATTTT. Translating it yields CASRQADTQYF.

This rearrangement joins TRBV27 to TRBJ2-1; D gene ambiguous. Germline V CDR1 and CDR2: MNHEY, SMNVEV (reference sequence). V dropped 3 bases and J dropped 2 bases, with 8 bases sitting between them. The CDR3 is made up of 14 amino acids. Here the CDR3 reads CASSFGGTYNEQFF. CDR3 bases: TGTGCCAGCAGTTTCGGCGGAACCTACAATGAGCAGTTCTTC.

On this clone itself: The sample holds other DNA sequences that translate to the same CDR3. V is TRBV14 and J is TRBJ2-3, with TRBD2 identical over 9 bases. The CDR3 is 14 residues long. Germline CDR1 reads SGHDN; CDR2 reads FVKESK. V lost 3 bases and J lost 4; bases outside the gene matches: 2. The CDR3 loop is CASSQGLAADTQYF. CDR3 bases: TGTGCCAGCAGCCAGGGACTAGCCGCAGATACGCAGTATTTT.

This chain links TRBV19 with TRBJ2-7; D is undetermined. The V gene's germline CDR1 is LNHDA and CDR2 SQIVND (reference sequence). The V gene lost 3 bases and the J gene lost 0 bases, with 6 bases spanning the gap. This CDR3 comprises 13 residues. The CDR3 reads CASSITGSYEQYF. CDR3 DNA: TGTGCCAGTAGTATCACCGGCTCCTACGAGCAGTACTTC.

J is TRBJ1-1 and V is TRBV29-1, with D hard to call. This CDR3 has 14 amino acids. The germline V and J ends were trimmed by 1 base and 2 bases, with 11 bases remaining between them. Germline assignment: CDR1 SQVTM and CDR2 ANQGSEA. This chain's CDR3 is CSVEVWVGNTEAFF. For the CDR3, the DNA is TGCAGCGTTGAAGTCTGGGTCGGTAACACTGAAGCTTTCTTT.

The V gene is TRBV28, the J gene TRBJ2-3, with D possibly TRBD2 on 7 matching bases. Trimming shortened V by 4 bases and J by 4 bases, and 12 bases separated the two germline ends. The CDR3 extends over 14 amino acids. Germline-derived CDR1 and CDR2 are MDHEN and SYDVKM. CDR3 loop: CASSSGGPADTQYF. In DNA form, the CDR3 reads TGTGCCAGCAGTTCGGGGGGCCCCGCAGATACGCAGTATTTT. The full variable domain, in which reference TRBV28 and TRBJ2-3 provide the parts outside the CDR3, is DVKVTQSSRYLVKRTGEKVFLECVQDMDHENMFWYRQDPGLGLRLIYFSYDVKMKEKGDIPEGYSVSREKKERFSLILESASTNQTSMYLCASSSGGPADTQYFGPGTRLTVL.

The count of this clone is one. This chain links TRBV2 with TRBJ2-7, with D tentatively TRBD1 (6 bases). V dropped 6 bases and J dropped 3 bases, with 9 bases sitting between them. The germline V gene encodes CDR1 SNHLY and CDR2 FYNNEI. The CDR3 length is 12 residues. Here the CDR3 DNA reads TGTGCCAGCAGCATAGGGGGCTACGAGCAGTACTTC. It is translated as CASSIGGYEQYF.

The CDR3, as DNA: TGTGCCAGTAGTATACACAGTGGTTCCTACGAGCAGTACTTC. Protein: CASSIHSGSYEQYF. The rearrangement links TRBV19 to TRBJ2-7; D gene ambiguous. Germline values: CDR1 LNHDA, CDR2 SQIVND (reference sequence). Trimming stripped 2 bases from V and 1 base from J, with 9 bases between. CDR3 length equals 14 residues.

The rearrangement links TRBV4-1 to TRBJ1-1; tentative D call: TRBD1 (6 bases). With 4 bases removed from V and 0 bases from J, the gap between germline ends came to 15 bases. The CDR3 has 16 residues. The germline V gene encodes CDR1 MGHRA and CDR2 YSYEKL. This CDR3 is CASSRLRQDLNTEAFF. CDR3 in DNA: TGCGCCAGCAGCCGACTAAGACAGGACTTGAACACTGAAGCTTTCTTT.

The chain links TRBV6-5 to TRBJ1-4; D might be TRBD1 (6 bases). The V end was cut by 8 bases, the J end by 8 bases, with 18 bases between. Germline V gene sequence: CDR1 MNHEY, CDR2 SVGAGI. The CDR3 has 14 residues. CDR3 protein: CASAENRVGEKLFF. Written as DNA, the CDR3 is TGTGCCAGCGCAGAAAACAGGGTAGGGGAAAAACTGTTTTTT.